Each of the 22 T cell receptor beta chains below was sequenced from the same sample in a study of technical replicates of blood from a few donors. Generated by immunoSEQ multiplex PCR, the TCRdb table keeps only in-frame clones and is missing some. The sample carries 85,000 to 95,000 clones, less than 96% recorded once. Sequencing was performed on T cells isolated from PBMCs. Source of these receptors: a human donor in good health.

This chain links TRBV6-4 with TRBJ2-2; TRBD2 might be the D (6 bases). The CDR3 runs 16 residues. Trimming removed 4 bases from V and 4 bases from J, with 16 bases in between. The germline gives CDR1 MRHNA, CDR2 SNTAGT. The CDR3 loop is CASSAFGASATGELFF. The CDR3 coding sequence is TGTGCCAGCAGTGCATTTGGGGCTAGCGCCACCGGGGAGCTGTTTTTT.

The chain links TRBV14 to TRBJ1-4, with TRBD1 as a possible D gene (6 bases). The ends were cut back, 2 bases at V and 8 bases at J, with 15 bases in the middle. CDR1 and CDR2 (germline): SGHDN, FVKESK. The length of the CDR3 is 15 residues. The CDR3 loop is CASSQSRGPHEKLFF. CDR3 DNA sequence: TGTGCCAGCAGCCAATCCAGGGGACCCCACGAAAAACTGTTTTTT.

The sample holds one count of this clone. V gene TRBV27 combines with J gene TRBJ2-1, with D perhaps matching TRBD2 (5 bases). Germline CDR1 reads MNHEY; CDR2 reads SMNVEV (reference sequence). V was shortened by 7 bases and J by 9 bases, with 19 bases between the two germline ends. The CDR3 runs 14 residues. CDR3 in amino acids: CASTRGLLIGEQFF. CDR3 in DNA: TGTGCCAGCACCCGAGGGCTATTGATCGGTGAGCAGTTCTTC.

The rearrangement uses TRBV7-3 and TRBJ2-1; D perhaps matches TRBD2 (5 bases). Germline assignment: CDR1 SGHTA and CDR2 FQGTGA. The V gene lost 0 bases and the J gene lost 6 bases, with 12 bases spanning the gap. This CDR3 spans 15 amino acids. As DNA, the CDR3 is TGTGCCAGCAGCTTAACGTCCGGACTTTTCAATGAGCAGTTCTTC. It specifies CASSLTSGLFNEQFF.

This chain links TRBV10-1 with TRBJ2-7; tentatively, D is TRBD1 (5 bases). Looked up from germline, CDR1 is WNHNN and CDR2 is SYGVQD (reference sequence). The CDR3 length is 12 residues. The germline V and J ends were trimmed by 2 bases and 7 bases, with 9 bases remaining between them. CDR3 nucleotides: TGCGCCAGCAGTGAGACCTCAGGGGAGCAGTACTTC. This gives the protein CASSETSGEQYF.

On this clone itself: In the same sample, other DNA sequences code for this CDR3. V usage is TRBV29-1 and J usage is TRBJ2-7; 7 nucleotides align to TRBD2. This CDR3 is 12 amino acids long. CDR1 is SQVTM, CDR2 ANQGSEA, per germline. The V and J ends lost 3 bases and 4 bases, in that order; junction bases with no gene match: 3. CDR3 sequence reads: CSVEGGTYEQYF. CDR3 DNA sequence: TGCAGCGTTGAGGGGGGGACTTACGAGCAGTACTTC.

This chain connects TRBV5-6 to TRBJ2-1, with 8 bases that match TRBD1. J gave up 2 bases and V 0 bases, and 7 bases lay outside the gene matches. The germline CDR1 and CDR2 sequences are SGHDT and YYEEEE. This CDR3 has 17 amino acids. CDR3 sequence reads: CASSLALQGAPYNEQFF. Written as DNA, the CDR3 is TGTGCCAGCAGCTTGGCCCTGCAGGGGGCTCCCTACAATGAGCAGTTCTTC.

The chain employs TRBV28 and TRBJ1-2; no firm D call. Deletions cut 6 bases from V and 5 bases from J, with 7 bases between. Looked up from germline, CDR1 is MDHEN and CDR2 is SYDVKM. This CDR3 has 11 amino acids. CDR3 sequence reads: CASSRVYGYTF. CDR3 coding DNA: TGTGCCAGCAGCCGCGTGTATGGCTACACCTTC.

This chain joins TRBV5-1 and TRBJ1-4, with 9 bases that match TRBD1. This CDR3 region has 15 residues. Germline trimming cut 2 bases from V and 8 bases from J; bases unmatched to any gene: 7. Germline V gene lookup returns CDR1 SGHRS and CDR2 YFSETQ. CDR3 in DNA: TGCGCCAGCAGCTTAACAGGGGGCGAAAGGGAAAAACTGTTTTTT. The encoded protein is CASSLTGGEREKLFF.

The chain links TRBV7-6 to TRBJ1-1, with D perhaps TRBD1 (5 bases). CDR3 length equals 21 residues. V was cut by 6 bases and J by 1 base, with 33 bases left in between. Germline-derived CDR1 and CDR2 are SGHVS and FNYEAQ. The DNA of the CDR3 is TGTGCCAGCAGTTCCAGGAGGGGAAGTCTAAGTTATTCCGACGAGAACACTGAAGCTTTCTTT. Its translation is CASSSRRGSLSYSDENTEAFF.

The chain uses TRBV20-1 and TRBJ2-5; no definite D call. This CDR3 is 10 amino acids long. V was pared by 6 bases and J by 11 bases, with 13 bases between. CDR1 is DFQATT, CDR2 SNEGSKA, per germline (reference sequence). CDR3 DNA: TGCAGTGCGAATGACCTGGAGCAGTACTTC. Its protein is CSANDLEQYF.

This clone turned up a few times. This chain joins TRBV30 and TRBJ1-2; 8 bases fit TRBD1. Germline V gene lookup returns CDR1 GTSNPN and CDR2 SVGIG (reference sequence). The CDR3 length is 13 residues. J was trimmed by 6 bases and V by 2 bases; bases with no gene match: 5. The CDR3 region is CAWSPDRDNGYTF. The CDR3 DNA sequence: TGTGCCTGGAGTCCGGACAGGGATAATGGCTACACCTTC.

The CDR3 DNA is TGTGCAAGTCGCTCTAGCCCGGGACAGGGAAGCTCAAATGAAAAACTGTTTTTT. Its translation: CASRSSPGQGSSNEKLFF. This chain links TRBV12-2 with TRBJ1-4; TRBD1 is taken as the D call from the table, unchecked against the DNA. TRBV12-2 is labeled a pseudogene. This CDR3 has 18 amino acids.

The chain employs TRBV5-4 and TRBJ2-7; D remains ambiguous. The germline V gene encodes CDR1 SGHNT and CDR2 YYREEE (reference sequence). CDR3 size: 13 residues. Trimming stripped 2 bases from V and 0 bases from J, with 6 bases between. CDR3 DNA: TGTGCCAGCAGCTTATGGAGCTCCTACGAGCAGTACTTC. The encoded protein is CASSLWSSYEQYF.

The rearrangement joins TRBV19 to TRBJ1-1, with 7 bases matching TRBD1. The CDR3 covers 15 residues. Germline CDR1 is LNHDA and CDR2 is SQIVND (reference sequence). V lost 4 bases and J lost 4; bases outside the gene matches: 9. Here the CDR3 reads CASSNLGGAGTEAFF. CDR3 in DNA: TGTGCCAGTAGTAACTTAGGGGGCGCGGGCACTGAAGCTTTCTTT.

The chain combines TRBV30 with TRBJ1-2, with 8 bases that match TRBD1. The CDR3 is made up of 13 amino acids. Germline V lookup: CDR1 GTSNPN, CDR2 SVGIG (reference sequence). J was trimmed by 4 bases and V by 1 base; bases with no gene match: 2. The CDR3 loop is CAWSGTGIYGYTF. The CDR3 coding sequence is TGTGCCTGGAGTGGGACAGGGATCTATGGCTACACCTTC.

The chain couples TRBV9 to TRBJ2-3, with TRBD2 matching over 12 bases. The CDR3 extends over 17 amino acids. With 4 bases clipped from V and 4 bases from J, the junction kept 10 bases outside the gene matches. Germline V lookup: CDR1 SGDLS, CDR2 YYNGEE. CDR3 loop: CASSKGLAGGPPDTQYF. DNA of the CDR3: TGTGCCAGCAGCAAAGGTCTAGCGGGAGGGCCCCCAGATACGCAGTATTTT.

CDR3 DNA: TGCGCCAGCAGCCAAGAGGCGCAGGGGGTTACTGAAGCTTTCTTT. It specifies CASSQEAQGVTEAFF. The chain carries TRBV4-1 and TRBJ1-1; 7 bases agree with TRBD1. CDR3 length: 15 residues. Germline values: CDR1 MGHRA, CDR2 YSYEKL. J gave up 5 bases and V 0 bases, and 6 bases lay outside the gene matches.

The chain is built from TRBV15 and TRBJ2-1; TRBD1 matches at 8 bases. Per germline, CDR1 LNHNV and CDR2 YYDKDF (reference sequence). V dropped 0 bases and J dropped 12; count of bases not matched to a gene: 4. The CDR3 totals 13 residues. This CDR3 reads CATSRETGGRQFF. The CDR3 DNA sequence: TGTGCCACCAGCAGAGAAACAGGGGGTCGGCAGTTCTTC. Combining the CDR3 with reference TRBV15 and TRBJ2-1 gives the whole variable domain DAMVIQNPRYQVTQFGKPVTLSCSQTLNHNVMYWYQQKSSQAPKLLFHYYDKDFNNEADTPDNFQSRRPNTSFCFLDIRSPGLGDTAMYLCATSRETGGRQFFGPGTRLTVL.

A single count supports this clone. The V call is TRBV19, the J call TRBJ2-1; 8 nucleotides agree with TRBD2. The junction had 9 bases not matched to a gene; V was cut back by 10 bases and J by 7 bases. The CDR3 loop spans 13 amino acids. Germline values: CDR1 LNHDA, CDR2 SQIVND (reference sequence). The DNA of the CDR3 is TGTGCCACCTCTAGCGGGTCTGGTAATGAGCAGTTCTTC. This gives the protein CATSSGSGNEQFF.

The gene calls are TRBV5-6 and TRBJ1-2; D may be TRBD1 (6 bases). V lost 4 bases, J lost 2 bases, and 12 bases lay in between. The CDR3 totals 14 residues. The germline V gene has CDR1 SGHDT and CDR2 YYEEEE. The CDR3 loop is CASSRTAQNYGYTF. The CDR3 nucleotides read TGTGCCAGCAGCCGGACAGCTCAAAACTATGGCTACACCTTC.

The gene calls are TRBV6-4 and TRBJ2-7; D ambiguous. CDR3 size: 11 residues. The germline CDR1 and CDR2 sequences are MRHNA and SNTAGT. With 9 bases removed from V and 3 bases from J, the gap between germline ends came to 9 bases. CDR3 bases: TGTGCCAGTCCTGCCGGCTACGAGCAGTACTTC. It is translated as CASPAGYEQYF.